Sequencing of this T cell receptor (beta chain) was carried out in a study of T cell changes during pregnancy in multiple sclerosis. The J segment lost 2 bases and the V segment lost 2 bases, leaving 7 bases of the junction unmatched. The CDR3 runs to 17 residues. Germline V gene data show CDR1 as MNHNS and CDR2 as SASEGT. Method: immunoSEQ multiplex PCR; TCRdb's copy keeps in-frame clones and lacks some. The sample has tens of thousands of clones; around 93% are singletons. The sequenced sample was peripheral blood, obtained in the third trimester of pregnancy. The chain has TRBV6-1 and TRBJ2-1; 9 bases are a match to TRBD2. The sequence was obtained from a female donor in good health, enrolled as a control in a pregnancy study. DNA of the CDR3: TGTGCCAGCAGTGAATCCCAGACTAGCGGCCCCTACAATGAGCAGTTCTTC. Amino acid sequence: CASSESQTSGPYNEQFF.